The 10 T cell receptor beta chains reported below all come from one sample, sequenced in a study of blood T cell repertoires in COVID-19. TCRdb's copy holds only in-frame clones and misses some; the assay was immunoSEQ multiplex PCR. Found here are over 85,000 clones, 70% to 90% of them singletons; the top ten hold roughly a sixth. Sequencing used peripheral blood. These receptors were taken from a woman aged 80 or over with acute or convalescent COVID-19.

The genes are TRBV2 and TRBJ2-5, with D possibly TRBD2 on 7 matching bases. This CDR3 is 16 amino acids long. V lost 4 bases to trimming and J lost 2 bases, with 17 bases between them. The V gene's germline CDR1 is SNHLY and CDR2 FYNNEI. The chain's CDR3 is CASSGGGRGRQETQYF. The CDR3 coding sequence is TGTGCCAGCAGTGGGGGGGGGCGAGGTCGTCAAGAGACCCAGTACTTC.

This clone was seen just once. This chain links TRBV5-1 with TRBJ1-2, with 7 bases that match TRBD1. Trimming at V came to 0 bases and at J to 0 bases, leaving 8 bases not matched to a gene. Per the germline V gene, CDR1 is SGHRS and CDR2 is YFSETQ. The CDR3 has 17 residues. The CDR3 loop reads CASSLARGDSTNYGYTF. The CDR3 DNA reads TGCGCCAGCAGCTTGGCCAGGGGGGACAGTACTAACTATGGCTACACCTTC.

The chain recombines TRBV9 with TRBJ1-3; possibly TRBD1 for D (5 bases). CDR1 is SGDLS and CDR2 is YYNGEE in the germline V gene. Trimming cost V 4 bases and J 1 base, with 12 bases left between them. CDR3 length: 15 amino acids. Here the CDR3 DNA reads TGTGCCAGCAGCCCCGACAGACCATCTGGAAACACCATATATTTT. Translating it yields CASSPDRPSGNTIYF.

This clone was seen a handful of times. The V and J genes are TRBV19 and TRBJ2-7; 7 positions match TRBD1. This CDR3 contains 14 residues. Germline trimming cut 5 bases from V and 6 bases from J; bases unmatched to any gene: 10. The germline V gene has CDR1 LNHDA and CDR2 SQIVND (reference sequence). This CDR3 reads CASSVTGIFAEQYF. Written as DNA, the CDR3 is TGTGCCAGTAGTGTGACAGGGATATTCGCCGAGCAGTACTTC.

The CDR3, as DNA: TGTGCCAGCAGCACGTATCTTTATCCGAGGACAGGGACCTACAATGAGCAGTTCTTC. Translating it yields CASSTYLYPRTGTYNEQFF. The gene calls are TRBV9 and TRBJ2-1; TRBD1 matches at 8 bases. CDR1 is SGDLS and CDR2 is YYNGEE in the germline V gene. The junction had 17 bases not matched to a gene; V was cut back by 4 bases and J by 2 bases. This CDR3 contains 19 residues.

The chain joins TRBV3-1 (or the pseudogene TRBV3-2) to TRBJ2-2; a weak D match, TRBD2 (6 bases). The CDR3 runs 16 residues. CDR1 is LGHDT, CDR2 YNNKEL, per germline (reference sequence). The V and J ends lost 1 base and 2 bases respectively, with 11 bases between them. Here the CDR3 DNA reads TGTGCCAGCAGCCAAGTACGGGGGATCAACACCGGGGAGCTGTTTTTT. Its translation: CASSQVRGINTGELFF.

The CDR3 sequence is CASSRDTSGNTIYF. In DNA form, the CDR3 reads TGTGCCAGCAGTCGCGACACTAGTGGAAACACCATATATTTT. The rearrangement joins TRBV7-9 to TRBJ1-3; D is uncertain. Germline V gives CDR1 SEHNR, CDR2 FQNEAQ (reference sequence). The V and J ends lost 6 bases and 3 bases respectively, with 12 bases between them. The CDR3 extends over 14 amino acids.

This clone was seen only once. The rearrangement joins TRBV11-3 to TRBJ1-4; D remains unclear. Trimming pared 1 base from V and 3 bases from J, leaving 6 bases between. The CDR3 covers 14 residues. The V gene's germline CDR1 is SGHNT and CDR2 YENEEA. The CDR3 DNA is TGTGCCAGCAGCTTAGGGGGAGCTAATGAAAAACTGTTTTTT. Protein product: CASSLGGANEKLFF. Variable domain in full (rest from reference TRBV11-3 and TRBJ1-4): EAGVVQSPRYKIIEKKQPVAFWCNPISGHNTLYWYLQNLGQGPELLIRYENEEAVDDSQLPKDRFSAERLKGVDSTLKIQPAELGDSAVYLCASSLGGANEKLFFGSGTQLSVL.

The chain couples TRBV28 to TRBJ1-2; no firm D call. The CDR3 has 12 residues. CDR1 is MDHEN and CDR2 is SYDVKM in the germline V gene. Trimming shortened V by 8 bases and J by 0 bases, and 7 bases separated the two germline ends. This CDR3 is CASAAANYGYTF. DNA of the CDR3: TGTGCCAGCGCCGCAGCTAACTATGGCTACACCTTC.

The J gene is TRBJ2-2, the V gene TRBV6-4; TRBD1 matches 7 bases. This CDR3 is 15 amino acids long. CDR1 and CDR2 from the germline V gene are MRHNA and SNTAGT. V gave up 4 bases and J gave up 2 bases; unmatched junction bases: 4. The CDR3 here is CASSAQGINTGELFF. The CDR3 DNA follows: TGTGCCAGCAGTGCACAGGGGATTAACACCGGGGAGCTGTTTTTT.